The 21 T cell receptor beta chains below all came from one sample that was sequenced in a study of OX40 agonist ivuxolimab in advanced cancers. Method: immunoSEQ multiplex PCR; TCRdb's copy keeps in-frame clones and lacks some. The repertoire holds around 82,000 clones, about 88% seen once, with about an eighth in the top ten. Sequencing used CD4+ or CD8+ T cells sorted from blood, obtained in a trial of the OX40 agonist ivuxolimab. The source of these receptors is an adult with an advanced solid tumor such as melanoma, head and neck, liver or kidney cancer.

J is TRBJ2-7 and V is TRBV21-1; TRBD1, as called in the table, went unchecked against the DNA. TRBV21-1 represents a pseudogene. The CDR3 extends over 18 amino acids. CDR3 in amino acids: CASSKGDRKVVIFDEQYF. The CDR3 bases are TGTGCCAGCAGCAAAGGGGACAGGAAGGTTGTAATTTTCGACGAGCAGTACTTC.

This sequence joins TRBV25-1 and TRBJ2-3; 7 bases fit TRBD2. This CDR3 is built from 16 residues. V trimming: 3 bases; J trimming: 0 bases; junction bases outside the gene matches: 6. Germline assignment: CDR1 MGHDK and CDR2 SYGVNS. The CDR3 loop is CASSDTPGLSTDTQYF. CDR3 DNA: TGTGCCAGCAGTGACACTCCGGGACTAAGCACAGATACGCAGTATTTT. Full variable domain (rest looked up from reference TRBV25-1 and TRBJ2-3): EADIYQTPRYLVIGTGKKITLECSQTMGHDKMYWYQQDPGMELHLIHYSYGVNSTEKGDLSSESTVSRIRTEHFPLTLESARPSHTSQYLCASSDTPGLSTDTQYFGPGTRLTVL.

The chain is built from TRBV6-5 and TRBJ1-2, with D perhaps matching TRBD1 (5 bases). With 9 bases removed from V and 7 bases from J, the gap between germline ends came to 24 bases. CDR1 MNHEY and CDR2 SVGAGI come from the germline V gene. The CDR3 sequence is 15 residues long. The CDR3 region has the DNA TGTGCCAGTGGCGGGGCAGGTCGTGTAAACCGTGGCTACACCTTC. Amino acid sequence: CASGGAGRVNRGYTF.

The chain combines TRBV6-1 with TRBJ2-5, with D perhaps matching TRBD2 (5 bases). The CDR3 has 15 residues. V shed 0 bases and J shed 4 bases, with 12 bases lying between them. Looked up from germline, CDR1 is MNHNS and CDR2 is SASEGT. CDR3 DNA: TGTGCCAGCAGTGAAGCGGGGAGTTTAGGAGAGACCCAGTACTTC. This gives the protein CASSEAGSLGETQYF.

The rearrangement uses TRBV5-6 and TRBJ2-3, with D possibly being TRBD1 (5 bases). This CDR3 has 13 residues. Germline V lookup: CDR1 SGHDT, CDR2 YYEEEE. V was trimmed by 3 bases and J by 2 bases, leaving 7 bases between them. The CDR3 DNA reads TGTGCCAGCAGCTCAGGGAACACAGATACGCAGTATTTT. Encoded protein: CASSSGNTDTQYF.

The V and J genes are TRBV10-1 and TRBJ2-1; TRBD2 matches 8 bases. Germline V lookup: CDR1 WNHNN, CDR2 SYGVQD (reference sequence). The CDR3 sequence is 16 residues long. Losses at the gene ends were 3 bases for V and 4 bases for J; bases not matched to a gene: 8. CDR3 sequence reads: CASSEILAEKYNEQFF. DNA of the CDR3: TGCGCCAGCAGTGAAATACTAGCGGAAAAGTACAATGAGCAGTTCTTC.

This chain connects TRBV5-4 to TRBJ2-2; a weak D match, TRBD1 (6 bases). In germline, CDR1 is SGHNT, CDR2 YYREEE (reference sequence). The CDR3 contains 16 residues. The V gene lost 0 bases and the J gene lost 5 bases, with 14 bases spanning the gap. Written as DNA, the CDR3 is TGTGCCAGCAGCTTGGCCCCAGGGGTAGGGACCGGGGAGCTGTTTTTT. Its translation: CASSLAPGVGTGELFF. The entire variable domain, with the rest obtained from reference TRBV5-4 and TRBJ2-2, is as follows: ETGVTQSPTHLIKTRGQQVTLRCSSQSGHNTVSWYQQALGQGPQFIFQYYREEENGRGNFPPRFSGLQFPNYSSELNVNALELDDSALYLCASSLAPGVGTGELFFGEGSRLTVL.

The chain has TRBV7-9 and TRBJ2-3; 9 bases line up with TRBD2. The ends lost 4 bases at V and 0 bases at J; junction bases unmatched: 5. There are 16 residues in the CDR3. The germline V gene has CDR1 SEHNR and CDR2 FQNEAQ (reference sequence). Here the CDR3 reads CASSSEREVSTDTQYF. Written as DNA, the CDR3 is TGTGCCAGCAGCTCAGAGCGGGAGGTCAGCACAGATACGCAGTATTTT.

This chain connects TRBV5-4 to TRBJ2-7; the D gene is possibly TRBD1 (5 bases). CDR3 length: 15 residues. The germline V gene has CDR1 SGHNT and CDR2 YYREEE (reference sequence). V lost 7 bases, J lost 1 base, and 18 bases lay in between. The CDR3 DNA is TGTGCCAGCTCCCCGAGCTCGGCAGGGTCCTACGAGCAGTACTTC. It translates to CASSPSSAGSYEQYF.

The V gene is TRBV18, the J gene TRBJ1-2; D possibly corresponds to TRBD1 (6 bases). CDR1 KGHSH and CDR2 LQKENI come from the germline V gene. The CDR3 loop spans 14 amino acids. V was pared by 5 bases and J by 4 bases, with 14 bases between. The CDR3 spells CASSGGQLSYGYTF. The CDR3 region has the DNA TGTGCCAGCTCAGGTGGACAGTTGAGCTATGGCTACACCTTC.

Regarding this clone: The sample holds other DNA sequences that translate to the same CDR3. CDR3 nucleotides: TGTGCCAGCAGCTTGTGGGGAAACACTGAAGCTTTCTTT. Residues: CASSLWGNTEAFF. V and J are TRBV5-4 and TRBJ1-1; no clear D gene. This CDR3 is 13 amino acids long. From germline, CDR1 is SGHNT and CDR2 YYREEE (reference sequence). Trimming removed 1 base from V and 2 bases from J, with 6 bases in between. Looking up the rest from reference TRBV5-4 and TRBJ1-1 gives the full variable domain: ETGVTQSPTHLIKTRGQQVTLRCSSQSGHNTVSWYQQALGQGPQFIFQYYREEENGRGNFPPRFSGLQFPNYSSELNVNALELDDSALYLCASSLWGNTEAFFGQGTRLTVV.

This clone was observed once. J is TRBJ2-1 and V is TRBV10-1; 12 bases map to TRBD2. This CDR3 region has 16 residues. Germline V gene data show CDR1 as WNHNN and CDR2 as SYGVQD (reference sequence). Germline trimming cut 2 bases from V and 4 bases from J; bases unmatched to any gene: 3. The CDR3 reads CASSEASGRDYNEQFF. In DNA, the CDR3 is TGCGCCAGCAGTGAGGCTAGCGGGAGGGATTACAATGAGCAGTTCTTC.

The chain is built from TRBV7-9 and TRBJ2-2, with unresolved D. The V and J ends lost 5 bases and 8 bases respectively, with 3 bases between them. The germline CDR1 and CDR2 sequences are SEHNR and FQNEAQ (reference sequence). The CDR3 has 10 amino acids. CDR3 loop: CASSGGELFF. In nucleotides, the CDR3 is TGTGCCAGCAGCGGGGGGGAGCTGTTTTTT.

This clone was seen just once. The genes are TRBV12-5 and TRBJ1-2; the D gene is possibly TRBD1 (6 bases). CDR3 length equals 15 residues. The germline CDR1 and CDR2 sequences are LGHNT and FRNRAP. Trimming pared 3 bases from V and 4 bases from J, leaving 15 bases between. For the CDR3, the DNA is TGTGCTAGTGGTTTTCATACGGGGGCAACCTATGGCTACACCTTC. It specifies CASGFHTGATYGYTF.

This chain joins TRBV7-2 and TRBJ2-3; 8 positions match TRBD2. Trimming at V came to 3 bases and at J to 1 base, leaving 6 bases not matched to a gene. The CDR3 loop spans 16 amino acids. CDR1 and CDR2 from the germline V gene are SGHTA and FQGNSA. CDR3 nucleotides: TGTGCCAGCAGCTTGGGAGCGGGAGTGGGCACAGATACGCAGTATTTT. Protein: CASSLGAGVGTDTQYF.

This clone was observed once. This chain links TRBV27 with TRBJ2-3, with 8 bases fitting TRBD2. Germline V gives CDR1 MNHEY, CDR2 SMNVEV (reference sequence). Trimming removed 0 bases from V and 2 bases from J; junction bases left unmatched: 1. The CDR3 consists of 15 residues. CDR3 residues: CASSLSLAATDTQYF. The CDR3 bases are TGTGCCAGCAGTTTATCACTAGCGGCCACAGATACGCAGTATTTT.

The genes are TRBV5-6 and TRBJ1-1, with 9 bases that match TRBD1. J gave up 5 bases and V 0 bases, and 2 bases lay outside the gene matches. CDR1 and CDR2 (germline): SGHDT, YYEEEE. The CDR3 loop spans 14 amino acids. CDR3 loop: CASSLGQGGTEAFF. CDR3 DNA sequence: TGTGCCAGCAGCTTGGGACAGGGGGGGACTGAAGCTTTCTTT.

The table lists this clone with a count of one. The gene calls are TRBV19 and TRBJ1-4; 7 nucleotides line up with TRBD1. Germline V lookup: CDR1 LNHDA, CDR2 SQIVND (reference sequence). This CDR3 has 18 residues. Losses at the gene ends were 6 bases for V and 4 bases for J; bases not matched to a gene: 17. CDR3 nucleotides: TGTGCCAGTAGGGCCAGGGGGTTTGGACAGGCCCTTAATGAAAAACTGTTTTTT. It codes for CASRARGFGQALNEKLFF.

The table lists this clone with a count of one. The V gene is TRBV2, the J gene TRBJ1-2; TRBD1 matches 7 bases. CDR3 size: 13 residues. The germline CDR1 and CDR2 sequences are SNHLY and FYNNEI. Losses at the gene ends were 6 bases for V and 4 bases for J; bases not matched to a gene: 5. DNA for the CDR3: TGTGCCAGCAGGACCGGGACAGCCTATGGCTACACCTTC. It is translated as CASRTGTAYGYTF.

The CDR3 region is CASSLVTSGGSSYNEQFF. The CDR3 nucleotides are TGTGCCAGCAGCTTAGTCACTAGCGGGGGCAGCTCCTACAATGAGCAGTTCTTC. The chain combines TRBV11-3 with TRBJ2-1; 11 nucleotides align to TRBD2. In germline, CDR1 is SGHNT, CDR2 YENEEA. The CDR3 extends over 18 amino acids. The V and J ends lost 1 base and 0 bases, in that order; junction bases with no gene match: 5.

The rearrangement joins TRBV11-3 to TRBJ1-2; a possible D gene is TRBD1 (5 bases). The CDR3 consists of 15 residues. Germline V gene data show CDR1 as SGHNT and CDR2 as YENEEA. V was shortened by 1 base and J by 2 bases, with 11 bases between the two germline ends. The CDR3 protein is CASSLGSGGNYGYTF. The CDR3 nucleotides are TGTGCCAGCAGCTTAGGAAGCGGGGGGAACTATGGCTACACCTTC.